These T cell receptor beta chains were read from a single sample in a study of control samples from healthy donors and cancer patients. Assay: immunoSEQ multiplex PCR; the TCRdb copy retains only in-frame clones and omits some. The sample comprises 150,000 to 200,000 clones, 90% of which are singletons, and 1.4% rests with the top ten. Sequences were obtained from blood. The receptors come from a woman aged 45-65 years in good health. CDR3s include the opening cysteine and the closing phenylalanine or tryptophan. The order of the fields is V gene, D gene, clone size, J gene, CDR3 protein, CDR3 DNA. D genes are given only for firm matches. Some rows have no size entry. The others give once, few or many, or a class for an expanded clone.

TRBV18	NA	NA	TRBJ2-7	CASSPRMGSSEQYF	TGTGCCAGCTCACCAAGGATGGGGTCGAGCGAGCAGTACTTC
TRBV24-1	NA	NA	TRBJ2-6	CATSDTHTAGANVLTF	TGTGCCACCAGTGATACCCATACAGCTGGGGCCAACGTCCTGACTTTC
TRBV6-5	NA	once	TRBJ1-2	CASRAGYGYTF	TGTGCCAGCAGGGCCGGGTATGGCTACACCTTC
TRBV28	NA	NA	TRBJ2-7	CASSLFREEQYF	TGTGCCAGCAGTTTATTCCGGGAGGAGCAGTACTTC
TRBV6-5	TRBD1	NA	TRBJ1-3	CASRTGEGSGNTIYF	TGTGCCAGCCGAACAGGGGAGGGCTCTGGAAACACCATATATTTT
TRBV6-1	NA	NA	TRBJ2-7	CASSESGWINEQYF	TGTGCCAGCAGTGAATCGGGATGGATCAACGAGCAGTACTTC
TRBV5-6	NA	NA	TRBJ1-5	CASSFLGGESNQPQHF	TGTGCCAGCAGCTTCCTAGGAGGGGAGAGCAATCAGCCCCAGCATTTT
TRBV7-2	TRBD1	NA	TRBJ1-1	CASSLGQGNTEAFF	TGTGCCAGCAGCTTGGGACAGGGGAACACTGAAGCTTTCTTT
TRBV11-2	TRBD1	NA	TRBJ1-3	CASDRGTGNTIYF	TGTGCCAGCGACAGGGGCACTGGAAACACCATATATTTT
TRBV7-9	NA	NA	TRBJ2-3	CASSLNTQYF	TGTGCCAGCAGCTTAAATACGCAGTATTTT
TRBV18	NA	NA	TRBJ2-1	CASSPPPRREAAQFF	TGTGCCAGCTCACCACCCCCCCGCCGGGAAGCCGCGCAGTTCTTC
TRBV11-1	NA	few	TRBJ2-7	CASSPPGLRTEQYF	TGTGCCAGCAGCCCCCCGGGACTTAGGACCGAGCAGTACTTC
TRBV19	NA	NA	TRBJ1-1	CATHWNTEAFF	TGTGCCACCCATTGGAACACTGAAGCTTTCTTT
TRBV9	NA	NA	TRBJ2-7	CASSVGLASSYEQYF	TGTGCCAGCAGCGTCGGGCTAGCTAGCTCCTACGAGCAGTACTTC
TRBV3-1/TRBV3-2	NA	NA	TRBJ2-1	CASSRGGDFGDEQFF	TGTGCCAGCAGTCGGGGCGGGGACTTTGGCGATGAGCAGTTCTTC
TRBV21-1	NA	NA	TRBJ1-3	CASIPIAKNTIYF	TGTGCCAGCATCCCCATTGCGAAGAACACCATATATTTT
TRBV5-8	NA	NA	TRBJ1-5	CASSSQARGASQPQHF	TGTGCCAGCAGCTCACAAGCCCGGGGGGCTAGTCAGCCCCAGCATTTT
TRBV20-1	NA	NA	TRBJ1-1	CSARRNSEAFF	TGCAGTGCAAGGAGGAACTCTGAAGCTTTCTTT
TRBV2	NA	NA	TRBJ1-6	CASYFPIGLNRPNSPLHF	TGTGCCAGTTATTTCCCCATTGGCCTGAACAGGCCTAATTCACCCCTCCACTTT
TRBV7-9	TRBD1	NA	TRBJ1-4	CASSPRDRAGEKLFF	TGTGCCAGCAGCCCGCGGGACAGGGCGGGGGAAAAACTGTTTTTT
TRBV6-2/TRBV6-3	NA	NA	TRBJ1-1	CASSYDGVMNTEAFF	TGTGCCAGCAGTTACGACGGCGTTATGAACACTGAAGCTTTCTTT
TRBV27	TRBD1	NA	TRBJ2-5	CASRQQGAQETQYF	TGTGCCAGCAGGCAACAGGGGGCCCAAGAGACCCAGTACTTC
TRBV6-5	NA	NA	TRBJ1-3	CASSHPSSGNTIYF	TGTGCCAGCAGTCACCCGTCCTCTGGAAACACCATATATTTT
TRBV11-2	TRBD1	few	TRBJ2-7	CASLTGTGFHEQYF	TGTGCCAGCTTAACCGGGACAGGGTTCCACGAGCAGTACTTC
TRBV29-1	NA	NA	TRBJ2-7	CSGRTSGSYEQYF	TGCAGCGGGAGAACTAGTGGGAGCTACGAGCAGTACTTC
TRBV24-1	TRBD1	NA	TRBJ1-2	CATSFSGVGTANYGYTF	TGTGCCACCAGTTTCTCGGGAGTAGGGACAGCGAACTATGGCTACACCTTC
TRBV5-4	TRBD1	once	TRBJ2-1	CASIDRAGGYYNEQFF	TGTGCCAGCATAGACAGGGCAGGGGGTTACTACAATGAGCAGTTCTTC
TRBV7-9	NA	NA	TRBJ2-2	CASTILDGELFF	TGTGCCAGCACCATTCTTGACGGGGAGCTGTTTTTT
TRBV24-1	NA	NA	TRBJ2-7	CATSDGGYEQYF	TGTGCCACCAGTGATGGGGGCTACGAGCAGTACTTC
TRBV9	TRBD1	NA	TRBJ1-1	CASSVDLNRGSRAFF	TGTGCCAGCAGCGTAGATTTGAACAGGGGAAGTCGAGCTTTCTTT
TRBV19	NA	NA	TRBJ2-6	CASSPQGSGANVLTF	TGTGCCAGTAGTCCCCAGGGGTCTGGGGCCAACGTCCTGACTTTC
TRBV11-1	TRBD2	NA	TRBJ2-5	CASSRRGLEETQYF	TGTGCCAGCAGCCGACGGGGACTAGAAGAGACCCAGTACTTC
TRBV18	TRBD1	NA	TRBJ2-7	CASSLKPARSTGGLYEQYF	TGTGCCAGCTCACTTAAGCCGGCTCGCTCGACAGGGGGCTTGTACGAGCAGTACTTC
TRBV4-3	NA	NA	TRBJ1-1	CASSQRAGLNTEAFF	TGCGCCAGCAGCCAGAGGGCGGGCTTGAACACTGAAGCTTTCTTT
TRBV27	NA	NA	TRBJ2-3	CASSLRGSDTQYF	TGTGCCAGCAGCCTCAGGGGTTCAGATACGCAGTATTTT
TRBV4-1	NA	NA	TRBJ1-6	CASSQDVKSRGGSPLHF	TGCGCCAGCAGCCAAGATGTAAAGAGTAGAGGAGGTTCACCCCTCCACTTT
TRBV5-1	NA	once	TRBJ2-5	CASSLMQGNGQETQYF	TGCGCCAGCAGCCTGATGCAGGGGAATGGACAAGAGACCCAGTACTTC
TRBV6-5	NA	NA	TRBJ2-7	CASSSSVGEQYF	TGTGCCAGCAGCTCCTCTGTGGGGGAGCAGTACTTC
TRBV9	TRBD1	NA	TRBJ1-1	CASSVGSAQGVNTEAFF	TGTGCCAGCAGCGTAGGATCCGCCCAGGGGGTGAACACTGAAGCTTTCTTT
TRBV27	TRBD1	NA	TRBJ2-2	CASSSGQGAGTGELFF	TGTGCCAGCAGTTCGGGACAGGGGGCCGGCACCGGGGAGCTGTTTTTT
TRBV9	NA	NA	TRBJ2-2	CASSVASRRVLNTGELFF	TGTGCCAGCAGCGTAGCCAGCCGACGCGTACTTAACACCGGGGAGCTGTTTTTT
TRBV19	TRBD2	NA	TRBJ2-3	CASSSLAGGPGTQYF	TGTGCCAGTAGTAGTCTAGCGGGGGGGCCGGGTACGCAGTATTTT
TRBV5-8	NA	NA	TRBJ1-2	CASSSGINYGYTF	TGTGCCAGCAGCTCCGGGATAAACTATGGCTACACCTTC
TRBV2	NA	NA	TRBJ1-1	CASTGFFRTEAFF	TGTGCCAGCACCGGATTTTTTCGGACTGAAGCTTTCTTT
TRBV10-3	TRBD1	NA	TRBJ2-3	CASRQGTSTDTQYF	TGTGCCAGTAGACAGGGAACGAGCACAGATACGCAGTATTTT
TRBV6-5	NA	NA	TRBJ1-6	CASGTGLNNSPLHF	TGTGCCAGCGGGACTGGCCTCAATAATTCACCCCTCCACTTT
TRBV7-2	NA	once	TRBJ1-2	CASSLGQNYGYTF	TGTGCCAGCAGCTTGGGCCAGAACTATGGCTACACCTTC